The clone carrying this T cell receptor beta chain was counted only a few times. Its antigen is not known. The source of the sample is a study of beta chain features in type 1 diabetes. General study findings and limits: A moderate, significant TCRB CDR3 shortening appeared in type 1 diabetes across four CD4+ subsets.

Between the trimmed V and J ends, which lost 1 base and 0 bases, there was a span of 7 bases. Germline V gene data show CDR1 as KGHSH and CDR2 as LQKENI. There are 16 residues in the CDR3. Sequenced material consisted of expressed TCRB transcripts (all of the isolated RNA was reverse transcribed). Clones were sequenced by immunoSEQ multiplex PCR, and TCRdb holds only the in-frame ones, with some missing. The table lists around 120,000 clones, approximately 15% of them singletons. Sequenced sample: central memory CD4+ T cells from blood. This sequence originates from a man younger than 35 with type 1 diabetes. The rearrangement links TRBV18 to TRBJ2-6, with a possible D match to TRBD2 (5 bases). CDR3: CASSPRRNSGANVLTF. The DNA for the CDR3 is TGTGCCAGCTCACCACGGAGGAACTCTGGGGCCAACGTCCTGACTTTC.